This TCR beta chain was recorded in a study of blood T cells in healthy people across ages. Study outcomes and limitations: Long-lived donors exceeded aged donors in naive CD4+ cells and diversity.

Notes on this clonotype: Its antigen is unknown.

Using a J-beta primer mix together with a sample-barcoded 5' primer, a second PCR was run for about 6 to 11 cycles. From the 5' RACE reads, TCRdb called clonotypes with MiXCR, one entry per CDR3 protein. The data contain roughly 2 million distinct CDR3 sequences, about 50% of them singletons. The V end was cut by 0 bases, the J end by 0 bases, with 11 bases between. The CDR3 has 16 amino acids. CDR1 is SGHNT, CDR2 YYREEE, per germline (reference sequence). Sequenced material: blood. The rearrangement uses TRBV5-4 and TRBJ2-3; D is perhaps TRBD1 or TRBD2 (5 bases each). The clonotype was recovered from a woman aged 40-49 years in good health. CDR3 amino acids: CASSLVGVGSTDTQYF. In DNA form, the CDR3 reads TGTGCCAGCAGCTTGGTGGGGGTCGGTAGCACAGATACGCAGTATTTT.